This is a list of T cell receptor beta chains from one sample in a study of early T cells in non-severe SARS-CoV-2 infection. TCRdb re-called the 5' RACE reads with MiXCR, one entry per CDR3 protein. The sample contains about 69,000 distinct CDR3 sequences, 3.5% to 6% of which appear only once. The sequencing used whole blood, collected at baseline. Source of these receptors: an adult who was a healthcare worker with PCR-confirmed SARS-CoV-2 infection or an uninfected control (not recorded which). The donor label of this sample is uncertain. Both conserved end residues are part of each CDR3. Fields, in order: CDR3 DNA, CDR3 protein, V gene, clone size, J gene, D gene. A D gene is named only where the DNA matches it firmly. Some rows mark clone size as missing; the rest say once, few, many or name a class of expanded clone.

TGCGCCAGCAGCTTGGAGCGGGGGGACCAAGAGACCCAGTACTTC | CASSLERGDQETQYF | TRBV5-1 | - | TRBJ2-5 | TRBD2
TGTGCCAGCAAAGACAGGGTAACCTCCTACGAGCAGTACTTC | CASKDRVTSYEQYF | TRBV2 | many | TRBJ2-7 | TRBD1
TGCGCCAGCAGCTCACCCTTACAGGGGGCAAGAGAGAATGGCTACACCTTC | CASSSPLQGARENGYTF | TRBV5-1 | - | TRBJ1-2 | TRBD1
TGTGCCAGCAGCTTAGTCCGGGGCTATAATTCACCCCTCCACTTT | CASSLVRGYNSPLHF | TRBV11-2 | many | TRBJ1-6 | -
TGTGCCAGCAGCCTCATGGGCTCTGGGGCCAACGTCCTGACTTTC | CASSLMGSGANVLTF | TRBV7-9 | many | TRBJ2-6 | -
TGTGCCAGTAGTATCGGGCCGCAGCCCCAGCATTTT | CASSIGPQPQHF | TRBV19 | many | TRBJ1-5 | -
TGTGCCAGCAGTTTCGTTCTATACGAGCAGTACTTC | CASSFVLYEQYF | TRBV12-3/TRBV12-4 | many | TRBJ2-7 | -
TGCAGCGTTGAAGGGCCCTCTAGCGGGGACTACGAGCAGTACTTC | CSVEGPSSGDYEQYF | TRBV29-1 | - | TRBJ2-7 | TRBD2
TGTGCCAGCAGTGACGAGGACGGGGCTTCACCCCTCCACTTT | CASSDEDGASPLHF | TRBV6-4 | many | TRBJ1-6 | -
TGCGCCAGCAGTGAGTCCAACAGGGGCAATCAGCCCCAGCATTTT | CASSESNRGNQPQHF | TRBV10-1 | many | TRBJ1-5 | -
TGTGCCAGCAGCCAGGGGGCGAGAAACAATGAGCAGTTCTTC | CASSQGARNNEQFF | TRBV7-2 | many | TRBJ2-1 | TRBD1
TGTGCCAGCAGACAGGGTGGTAACACTGAAGCTTTCTTT | CASRQGGNTEAFF | TRBV25-1 | many | TRBJ1-1 | -
TGTGCCAGCAGTTTTTCCTTTCGAGGAGGGGATGAAAAACTGTTTTTT | CASSFSFRGGDEKLFF | TRBV12-3/TRBV12-4 | many | TRBJ1-4 | -
TGTGCCAGCAGCTTAAACGGCGGATCCTATGGCTACACCTTC | CASSLNGGSYGYTF | TRBV7-2 | - | TRBJ1-2 | -
TGTGCCAGCAGCCGCCCCCGGCAGGGTAACACCGGGGAGCTGTTTTTT | CASSRPRQGNTGELFF | TRBV12-3/TRBV12-4 | few | TRBJ2-2 | -
TGTGCCAGCAGAGGCTTCGGGGGGGCCTATGAGCAGTTCTTC | CASRGFGGAYEQFF | TRBV6-1 | - | TRBJ2-1 | TRBD2
TGCGCCAGCAGCCTCGGGGCCCAACAGACCCAGTACTTC | CASSLGAQQTQYF | TRBV5-1 | many | TRBJ2-5 | -
TGCAGTGTTGAAAAGCCAGCGGGGGTGGGTACCGGGGAGCTGTTTTTT | CSVEKPAGVGTGELFF | TRBV20-1 | few | TRBJ2-2 | TRBD2
TGTGCCAGCAGTTCCACGAACACCGGGGAGCTGTTTTTT | CASSSTNTGELFF | TRBV7-6 | - | TRBJ2-2 | -
TGCAGTGCTAGAGATCTAAGCAGTCGCACAGATACGCAGTATTTT | CSARDLSSRTDTQYF | TRBV20-1 | many | TRBJ2-3 | -
TGTGCCAGCAGTGAATGGATACAGAATAATGAAAAACTGTTTTTT | CASSEWIQNNEKLFF | TRBV6-1 | - | TRBJ1-4 | -
TGTGCCAGCAGCCATCAGGACAGGGTTTCACCCCTCCACTTT | CASSHQDRVSPLHF | TRBV3-1 | few | TRBJ1-6 | TRBD1
TGTGCCAGCAGCTCGCCCAGTACAGGGTTACAAGAGACCCAGTACTTC | CASSSPSTGLQETQYF | TRBV7-2 | - | TRBJ2-5 | -
TGTGCCAGCAGAAGACAGTATGGCTACACCTTC | CASRRQYGYTF | TRBV6-1 | - | TRBJ1-2 | -
TGCGCCAGCAGCCTTGGACAGGGCAACACTGAAGCTTTCTTT | CASSLGQGNTEAFF | TRBV4-3 | many | TRBJ1-1 | TRBD1
TGCGCCAGCAGCCAAGGGGCGCAGGGAAATTCACCCCTCCACTTT | CASSQGAQGNSPLHF | TRBV4-3 | - | TRBJ1-6 | -
TGTGCCAGCAGCTTTAACAGACATCAGCCCCAGCATTTT | CASSFNRHQPQHF | TRBV7-8 | many | TRBJ1-5 | -
TGTGCCAGCAGACTAACCACACAGTATAGCAATCAGCCCCAGCATTTT | CASRLTTQYSNQPQHF | TRBV21-1 | few | TRBJ1-5 | -
TGTGCCAGCAGTGAACGGGGGCTAGCCAGCACAGATACGCAGTATTTT | CASSERGLASTDTQYF | TRBV6-1 | few | TRBJ2-3 | -
TGTGCCAGCAGGGGGTGGGAGGCGTTACATGGCTACACCTTC | CASRGWEALHGYTF | TRBV12-3/TRBV12-4 | many | TRBJ1-2 | -
TGTGCCATCAGTCTAACGGGGAACACTGAAGCTTTCTTT | CAISLTGNTEAFF | TRBV10-3 | few | TRBJ1-1 | -
TGTGCCAGCAGCTTCATAGGGATGTCCTACAATGAGCAGTTCTTC | CASSFIGMSYNEQFF | TRBV7-2 | many | TRBJ2-1 | -
TGTGCCAGCACCTCTCCCATGTCCTACGAGCAGTACTTC | CASTSPMSYEQYF | TRBV27 | many | TRBJ2-7 | -
TGTGCCAGCTCCCAGACAGAAGCCAAAAACATTCAGTACTTC | CASSQTEAKNIQYF | TRBV18 | - | TRBJ2-4 | -
TGTGTCAGCAGCAGGACAGGGGGCTTCACCGGGGAGCTGTTTTTT | CVSSRTGGFTGELFF | TRBV6-1 | - | TRBJ2-2 | TRBD1
TGTGCCAGCAGTACGACTGCAGAAAGCGGCTACACCTTC | CASSTTAESGYTF | TRBV6-1 | many | TRBJ1-2 | -
TGTGCCTGGAGTGTCTCTTCCTACGAGCAGTACTTC | CAWSVSSYEQYF | TRBV30 | many | TRBJ2-7 | -
TGTGCCAGCAGTTACCGCTCCGGGCAGTACTTC | CASSYRSGQYF | TRBV6-2/TRBV6-3 | many | TRBJ2-7 | -
TGTGCCAGCTCACGGGAACCGAACAGGGTTGGCAACTATGGCTACACCTTC | CASSREPNRVGNYGYTF | TRBV18 | many | TRBJ1-2 | -
TGTGCCAGCAGTGCCGGGGGGCCTGGAGGCTACACCTTC | CASSAGGPGGYTF | TRBV2 | few | TRBJ1-2 | -
TGTGCCAGCAGTGGAACAGGGAGGCGAGAAAAACTGTTTTTT | CASSGTGRREKLFF | TRBV6-5 | many | TRBJ1-4 | -
TGCAGTGCTAACCCACAGGACCTAGCCAAAAACATTCAGTACTTC | CSANPQDLAKNIQYF | TRBV20-1 | many | TRBJ2-4 | -
TGCGCCAGCAGCCAGAATTGGGGACACACCGGGGAGCTGTTTTTT | CASSQNWGHTGELFF | TRBV4-3 | few | TRBJ2-2 | -
TGTGCCAGCCCCGGAGACAGCCCCCGATCGTTTGAAATGAACACTGAAGCTTTCTTT | CASPGDSPRSFEMNTEAFF | TRBV7-9 | few | TRBJ1-1 | -
TGCAGTGCTAGAACCTCCGACGGGACCTACAATGAGCAGTTCTTC | CSARTSDGTYNEQFF | TRBV20-1 | many | TRBJ2-1 | -
TGTGCCAGCAGTCCTTGGGGGGGCGACGACGAGCAGTACTTC | CASSPWGGDDEQYF | TRBV12-3/TRBV12-4 | many | TRBJ2-7 | -
TGTGCCAGCAGTACACGACAGGGTCCTTACAATGAGCAGTTCTTC | CASSTRQGPYNEQFF | TRBV12-3/TRBV12-4 | many | TRBJ2-1 | TRBD1
TGTGCCATCAGTGAGGCCAGGGTTACCTACAATGAGCAGTTCTTC | CAISEARVTYNEQFF | TRBV10-3 | few | TRBJ2-1 | -
TGCGCCAGCAGTGGGTACCGGACCCAGGGCGATGAGCAGTTCTTC | CASSGYRTQGDEQFF | TRBV10-2 | few | TRBJ2-1 | -
TGTGCCAGCAGCCGCCAGCCTCCTTTAGCGGGGGTCTACAATGAGCAGTTCTTC | CASSRQPPLAGVYNEQFF | TRBV7-3 | many | TRBJ2-1 | TRBD2
TGTGCCATCAGTGACCAACGGACTAGCGGGGGAGTAACAGATACGCAGTATTTT | CAISDQRTSGGVTDTQYF | TRBV10-3 | many | TRBJ2-3 | TRBD2
TGTGCCAGCAGTTCCCCCCCCACAGATACGCAGTATTTT | CASSSPPTDTQYF | TRBV12-3/TRBV12-4 | many | TRBJ2-3 | -
TGTGCCAGCAGCTTAGGGATCGGGGAGCTGTTTTTT | CASSLGIGELFF | TRBV11-2 | few | TRBJ2-2 | -
TGTGCCAGCATGGCTGCCGGGACAGAGTATGGCTACACCTTC | CASMAAGTEYGYTF | TRBV27 | few | TRBJ1-2 | TRBD1
TGTGCCAGCAGTTTGACAGTCCGCCCCTACAATGAGCAGTTCTTC | CASSLTVRPYNEQFF | TRBV27 | - | TRBJ2-1 | -
TGTGCCAGCAGTGAGTGGGACAGGGGTGATTCACCCCTCCACTTT | CASSEWDRGDSPLHF | TRBV25-1 | - | TRBJ1-6 | TRBD1
TGCAGTGCTCAGACTAGCGGGGCCTACGAGCAGTACTTC | CSAQTSGAYEQYF | TRBV20-1 | many | TRBJ2-7 | TRBD2